What follows are 9 T cell receptor beta chains derived from one specimen sequenced in a study of cytomegalovirus exposure and HLA in healthy donors. It was with 60 Vbeta and 13 Jbeta primers that the PCR ran. Clones were sequenced by immunoSEQ multiplex PCR, and TCRdb holds only the in-frame ones, with some missing. Here the sample spans about 130,000 clones, about 10% being singletons. Sequenced: PBMCs. These receptors originate from a woman aged 18-30 years in good health and CMV-seropositive.

This clone was observed a handful of times. The J gene is TRBJ2-7, the V gene TRBV4-1; 9 bases match TRBD2. V dropped 5 bases and J dropped 3; count of bases not matched to a gene: 11. Germline loops: CDR1 MGHRA, CDR2 YSYEKL. This CDR3 has 16 amino acids. In nucleotides, the CDR3 is TGCGCCAGCAGCGACCAGACTAGCGGAATCTTCTACGAGCAGTACTTC. The encoded protein is CASSDQTSGIFYEQYF.

This clone was counted only a few times. The rearrangement links TRBV13 to TRBJ2-1; D remains unclear. Germline V gene data show CDR1 as PRHDT and CDR2 as FYEKMQ (reference sequence). V was pared by 3 bases and J by 5 bases, with 8 bases between. This CDR3 region has 13 residues. The CDR3 DNA sequence: TGTGCCAGCAGCTTTGCGGCAAACAATGAGCAGTTCTTC. This translates into CASSFAANNEQFF.

The chain recombines TRBV29-1 with TRBJ1-2; unclear D gene. The CDR3 is 14 residues long. With 4 bases removed from V and 0 bases from J, the gap between germline ends came to 12 bases. Per germline, CDR1 SQVTM and CDR2 ANQGSEA. The CDR3 region is CSVVPRLANYGYTF. CDR3 DNA sequence: TGCAGCGTTGTTCCTCGGTTGGCTAACTATGGCTACACCTTC.

The gene calls are TRBV2 and TRBJ1-5, with unresolved D. V shed 4 bases and J shed 0 bases, with 10 bases lying between them. Looked up from germline, CDR1 is SNHLY and CDR2 is FYNNEI. The CDR3 runs 15 residues. The CDR3 protein is CASSGRVYSNQPQHF. The CDR3 nucleotides are TGTGCCAGCAGTGGTCGGGTTTATAGCAATCAGCCCCAGCATTTT.

The CDR3 bases are TGTGCCAGCAGCTTTTTAGGGGCCTACGAGCAGTACTTC. Amino acids: CASSFLGAYEQYF. This sequence joins TRBV7-2 and TRBJ2-7, with a tentative D call TRBD1 (5 bases). Between the trimmed V and J ends, which lost 3 bases and 2 bases, there was a span of 8 bases. This CDR3 is built from 13 residues. The germline V gene encodes CDR1 SGHTA and CDR2 FQGNSA.

The sample holds a few counts of this clone. The chain is built from TRBV5-3 and TRBJ1-1, with unresolved D. TRBV5-3 is treated as an ORF (open reading frame) with a function not yet certain. This CDR3 spans 12 amino acids. V was cut by 4 bases and J by 1 base, with 5 bases left in between. CDR3 nucleotide sequence: TGTGCCAGAAGCCCAGGGAACACTGAAGCTTTCTTT. This gives the protein CARSPGNTEAFF.

The chain employs TRBV28 and TRBJ1-2; weak D call: TRBD1 (5 bases). Trimming pared 7 bases from V and 6 bases from J, leaving 6 bases between. CDR3 length equals 10 residues. Per the germline V gene, CDR1 is MDHEN and CDR2 is SYDVKM. The CDR3 region has the DNA TGTGCCAGCACACAGGATGGCTACACCTTC. Residues: CASTQDGYTF.

A few counts support this clone. This chain connects TRBV27 to TRBJ1-4; tentative D call: TRBD1 (5 bases). Between the trimmed V and J ends, which lost 0 bases and 7 bases, there was a span of 9 bases. The CDR3 loop spans 14 amino acids. Germline CDR1 and CDR2: MNHEY and SMNVEV (reference sequence). The CDR3 nucleotides read TGTGCCAGCAGTTTATCAGGGGAACGTGAAAAACTGTTTTTT. Protein product: CASSLSGEREKLFF.

A few counts support this clone. J is TRBJ2-1 and V is TRBV6-1; TRBD2 aligns across 9 bases. This CDR3 has 15 amino acids. Germline V gene lookup returns CDR1 MNHNS and CDR2 SASEGT. The trim removed 6 bases at V and 4 bases at J, leaving 7 bases unmatched. CDR3 DNA: TGTGCCAGCAGAGATAGCGGGGGAGGTTACAATGAGCAGTTCTTC. This codes for CASRDSGGGYNEQFF.